These T cell receptor beta chains were read from a single sample in a study of graft-versus-host responses after intestinal transplantation. Repertoires were generated with immunoSEQ multiplex PCR, while TCRdb's copy carries only in-frame clones and drops some. The sample contains 65,000 to 85,000 clones, 80% to 95% of which appear only once. The source material was bone marrow, sampled less than 750 days after intestinal transplantation. The receptors originated from a human patient who received an intestinal transplant, so some T cells may come from the graft donor. Both conserved end residues are part of each CDR3. A D gene is named only where the DNA matches it firmly. A clone size is listed for some rows: how often the clone was seen (once, few, many), or a class if it is expanded.

len: 17
v_gene: TRBV29-1
abundance: -
d_gene: TRBD2
j_gene: TRBJ2-5
CDR3nt: TGCAGCGTTCACACTCCAGGACTAGCGGGGTCTCAAGAGACCCAGTACTTC
CDR3aa: CSVHTPGLAGSQETQYF

len: 15
v_gene: TRBV7-7
abundance: -
d_gene: TRBD2
j_gene: TRBJ2-2
CDR3nt: TGTGCCAGCAGCCAGACTAGCGGGAGGGCCGGGGAGCTGTTTTTT
CDR3aa: CASSQTSGRAGELFF

len: 18
v_gene: TRBV4-1
abundance: -
d_gene: -
j_gene: TRBJ1-5
CDR3nt: TGCGCCAGCAGCCAACAGGTGTGGGGGGCCGTAGACAATCAGCCCCAGCATTTT
CDR3aa: CASSQQVWGAVDNQPQHF

len: 14
v_gene: TRBV5-1
abundance: -
d_gene: TRBD1
j_gene: TRBJ2-5
CDR3nt: TGCGCCAGCAGCTCGGGACAGGGCCCGGGGACCCAGTACTTC
CDR3aa: CASSSGQGPGTQYF

len: 15
v_gene: TRBV28
abundance: -
d_gene: TRBD2
j_gene: TRBJ2-7
CDR3nt: TGTGCCAGCAGCCCCCGGGGGGGAAGCTCCTACGAGCAGTACTTC
CDR3aa: CASSPRGGSSYEQYF

len: 15
v_gene: TRBV10-2
abundance: -
d_gene: TRBD2
j_gene: TRBJ2-7
CDR3nt: TGCGCCAGCAGTCCACTAGCGGGAGGGCTCCACGAGCAGTACTTC
CDR3aa: CASSPLAGGLHEQYF

len: 17
v_gene: TRBV5-1
abundance: -
d_gene: TRBD2
j_gene: TRBJ2-3
CDR3nt: TGTGCCAGCAGCTCCGAAGGACTAGCGGGGGTCAAGGATACGCAGTATTTT
CDR3aa: CASSSEGLAGVKDTQYF

len: 12
v_gene: TRBV6-5
abundance: -
d_gene: -
j_gene: TRBJ2-7
CDR3nt: TGTGCCAGCAGCCCCGGAGCCTACGAGCAGTACTTC
CDR3aa: CASSPGAYEQYF

len: 15
v_gene: TRBV4-1
abundance: -
d_gene: -
j_gene: TRBJ1-4
CDR3nt: TGCGCCAGCAGCCAAGATCTGGGGGGAGGCGAAAAACTGTTTTTT
CDR3aa: CASSQDLGGGEKLFF

len: 13
v_gene: TRBV7-3
abundance: once
d_gene: -
j_gene: TRBJ2-1
CDR3nt: TGTGCCAGCAGCCGAACCTCCTACAATGAGCAGTTCTTC
CDR3aa: CASSRTSYNEQFF

len: 13
v_gene: TRBV29-1
abundance: -
d_gene: -
j_gene: TRBJ2-5
CDR3nt: TGCAGCGTTGGGGGAGGGGGCCAAGAGACCCAGTACTTC
CDR3aa: CSVGGGGQETQYF

len: 13
v_gene: TRBV18
abundance: -
d_gene: -
j_gene: TRBJ1-2
CDR3nt: TGTGCCACCTCGGGACCGCGGGAGCAAGGCTACACCTTC
CDR3aa: CATSGPREQGYTF

len: 15
v_gene: TRBV6-1
abundance: -
d_gene: TRBD2
j_gene: TRBJ2-7
CDR3nt: TGTGCCAGCAGTGAAGGGCCGGGACTAGCTTACGAGCAGTACTTC
CDR3aa: CASSEGPGLAYEQYF

len: 14
v_gene: TRBV19
abundance: -
d_gene: TRBD1
j_gene: TRBJ2-3
CDR3nt: TGTGCCAGTATTGACAGGGGGCGGGGAGATACGCAGTATTTT
CDR3aa: CASIDRGRGDTQYF

len: 16
v_gene: TRBV7-9
abundance: -
d_gene: -
j_gene: TRBJ2-5
CDR3nt: TGTGCCAGCAGCATTGGCTTAGGGGATCCCGGGGAGACCCAGTACTTC
CDR3aa: CASSIGLGDPGETQYF

len: 13
v_gene: TRBV7-9
abundance: few
d_gene: TRBD1
j_gene: TRBJ1-2
CDR3nt: TGTGCCAGCAGCTCTGGGACAGCCTATGGCTACACCTTC
CDR3aa: CASSSGTAYGYTF

len: 14
v_gene: TRBV2
abundance: once
d_gene: TRBD2
j_gene: TRBJ2-1
CDR3nt: TGTGCCAGCAGTGAAGCGGGACTACTAAATGAGCAGTTCTTC
CDR3aa: CASSEAGLLNEQFF

len: 14
v_gene: TRBV7-2
abundance: -
d_gene: -
j_gene: TRBJ2-4
CDR3nt: TGTGCCAGCAGCTTAGCGGGACTCCAAAACATTCAGTACTTC
CDR3aa: CASSLAGLQNIQYF

len: 11
v_gene: TRBV11-1
abundance: once
d_gene: -
j_gene: TRBJ1-2
CDR3nt: TGTGCCAGCAGCAGGGCCTATGGCTACACCTTC
CDR3aa: CASSRAYGYTF

len: 16
v_gene: TRBV11-3
abundance: -
d_gene: TRBD1
j_gene: TRBJ1-2
CDR3nt: TGTGCCAGCAGCTCAAATCCCGACAGGGGGATTCTCGGCTACACCTTC
CDR3aa: CASSSNPDRGILGYTF

len: 15
v_gene: TRBV7-2
abundance: -
d_gene: -
j_gene: TRBJ2-7
CDR3nt: TGTGCCAGCAGCCTAATAGTGCGGTGGACGGGGGAGCAGTACTTC
CDR3aa: CASSLIVRWTGEQYF

len: 14
v_gene: TRBV7-6
abundance: -
d_gene: -
j_gene: TRBJ1-2
CDR3nt: TGTGCCAGCAGCGCCAGGAGGGGACTCGATGGCTACACCTTC
CDR3aa: CASSARRGLDGYTF

len: 17
v_gene: TRBV4-2
abundance: -
d_gene: -
j_gene: TRBJ1-4
CDR3nt: TGTGCCAGCAGCCAGCCCGAGGGTGAGGGGTACAATGAAAAACTGTTTTTT
CDR3aa: CASSQPEGEGYNEKLFF

len: 14
v_gene: TRBV5-1
abundance: -
d_gene: -
j_gene: TRBJ2-5
CDR3nt: TGCGCCAGCAGCTTCAGGGGCGCCCAGGAGACCCAGTACTTC
CDR3aa: CASSFRGAQETQYF

len: 13
v_gene: TRBV7-3
abundance: -
d_gene: -
j_gene: TRBJ2-7
CDR3nt: TGTGCCAGCAGCTTGGGACTTGGGAGCGAGCAGTACTTC
CDR3aa: CASSLGLGSEQYF

len: 13
v_gene: TRBV13
abundance: -
d_gene: TRBD2
j_gene: TRBJ2-7
CDR3nt: TGTGCCAGCTGTAGCGGGAGTGATCACGAGCAGTACTTC
CDR3aa: CASCSGSDHEQYF

len: 15
v_gene: TRBV5-1
abundance: -
d_gene: TRBD2
j_gene: TRBJ2-1
CDR3nt: TGCGCCAGCAGCCCTGAGGGAGCGGGGGCTAATGAGCAGTTCTTC
CDR3aa: CASSPEGAGANEQFF

len: 14
v_gene: TRBV27
abundance: -
d_gene: -
j_gene: TRBJ2-5
CDR3nt: TGTGCCAGCAGTTTTCAAGGGAGTGGGGAGACCCAGTACTTC
CDR3aa: CASSFQGSGETQYF

len: 14
v_gene: TRBV5-4
abundance: -
d_gene: -
j_gene: TRBJ1-2
CDR3nt: TGTGCCAGCAGCTGGGGGGGCGCGGAGTATGGCTACACCTTC
CDR3aa: CASSWGGAEYGYTF

len: 17
v_gene: TRBV7-3
abundance: -
d_gene: -
j_gene: TRBJ2-3
CDR3nt: TGTGCCAGCAGCCGAACCTCTTCTAGCGCGTACACAGATACGCAGTATTTT
CDR3aa: CASSRTSSSAYTDTQYF

len: 16
v_gene: TRBV27
abundance: -
d_gene: TRBD1
j_gene: TRBJ2-3
CDR3nt: TGTGCCAGCAGCTCAACAGGGGGGTCTAGCACAGATACGCAGTATTTT
CDR3aa: CASSSTGGSSTDTQYF

len: 17
v_gene: TRBV27
abundance: -
d_gene: -
j_gene: TRBJ1-3
CDR3nt: TGTGCCAGCAGCCTTACTCCCCCGACGGGCAGGGGAAACACCATATATTTT
CDR3aa: CASSLTPPTGRGNTIYF

len: 16
v_gene: TRBV7-9
abundance: -
d_gene: TRBD2
j_gene: TRBJ2-1
CDR3nt: TGTGCCAGCAGCGCACTAGCGGGAGGCCCCTACAATGAGCAGTTCTTC
CDR3aa: CASSALAGGPYNEQFF

len: 15
v_gene: TRBV5-1
abundance: -
d_gene: TRBD1
j_gene: TRBJ1-1
CDR3nt: TGCGCCAGCAGCTTGGAGGTCCAGGGGGCGAGTGAAGCTTTCTTT
CDR3aa: CASSLEVQGASEAFF

len: 14
v_gene: TRBV28
abundance: once
d_gene: -
j_gene: TRBJ1-2
CDR3nt: TGTGCCAGCAGTTTGATCCCTAGGGACTATGGCTACACCTTC
CDR3aa: CASSLIPRDYGYTF

len: 13
v_gene: TRBV2
abundance: -
d_gene: -
j_gene: TRBJ2-3
CDR3nt: TGTGCCAGCAGTGAACCGGGAGCAGATACGCAGTATTTT
CDR3aa: CASSEPGADTQYF

len: 17
v_gene: TRBV5-6
abundance: -
d_gene: -
j_gene: TRBJ2-5
CDR3nt: TGTGCCAGCAGCTTAGCCCCCGCCAGGGCGTACCAAGAGACCCAGTACTTC
CDR3aa: CASSLAPARAYQETQYF

len: 13
v_gene: TRBV6-1
abundance: -
d_gene: TRBD2
j_gene: TRBJ2-7
CDR3nt: TGTGCCAGCAGACTAGCGGTACTCTACGAGCAGTACTTC
CDR3aa: CASRLAVLYEQYF

len: 14
v_gene: TRBV9
abundance: -
d_gene: TRBD2
j_gene: TRBJ2-7
CDR3nt: TGTGCCAGCACCCAGACTAGCGGGAGCCACGAGCAGTACTTC
CDR3aa: CASTQTSGSHEQYF

len: 14
v_gene: TRBV7-2
abundance: once
d_gene: -
j_gene: TRBJ1-2
CDR3nt: TGTGCCAGCAGCTTAGTTCTTCCGACCTATGGCTACACCTTC
CDR3aa: CASSLVLPTYGYTF

len: 15
v_gene: TRBV18
abundance: -
d_gene: -
j_gene: TRBJ1-6
CDR3nt: TGTGCCAGCTCACCACCTGACGTTTATAATTCACCCCTCCACTTT
CDR3aa: CASSPPDVYNSPLHF

len: 17
v_gene: TRBV7-2
abundance: -
d_gene: TRBD2
j_gene: TRBJ2-7
CDR3nt: TGTGCCAGCAGCCCGGGGACTAGCGGGGGGGCGGATCACGAGCAGTACTTC
CDR3aa: CASSPGTSGGADHEQYF

len: 15
v_gene: TRBV6-6
abundance: -
d_gene: TRBD2
j_gene: TRBJ2-5
CDR3nt: TGTGCCAGCAGTTACCTAGCGGGAGGAAGCGAGACCCAGTACTTC
CDR3aa: CASSYLAGGSETQYF

len: 15
v_gene: TRBV4-1
abundance: -
d_gene: -
j_gene: TRBJ2-2
CDR3nt: TGCGCCAGCAGCCCGAAGGGAGACCTCACCGGGGAGCTGTTTTTT
CDR3aa: CASSPKGDLTGELFF

len: 16
v_gene: TRBV7-9
abundance: -
d_gene: TRBD2
j_gene: TRBJ2-1
CDR3nt: TGTGCCAGCAGCCCCGGGCCGGGGGGTTTTGATAATGAGCAGTTCTTC
CDR3aa: CASSPGPGGFDNEQFF

len: 16
v_gene: TRBV6-5
abundance: -
d_gene: TRBD1
j_gene: TRBJ2-3
CDR3nt: TGTGCCAGCAGTTACTGGCCCGGGACAGGCACAGATACGCAGTATTTT
CDR3aa: CASSYWPGTGTDTQYF

len: 16
v_gene: TRBV7-3
abundance: -
d_gene: TRBD1
j_gene: TRBJ2-1
CDR3nt: TGTGCCAGCAGCTTAGGGGACAGTAGCTCCTACAATGAGCAGTTCTTC
CDR3aa: CASSLGDSSSYNEQFF

len: 16
v_gene: TRBV13
abundance: -
d_gene: -
j_gene: TRBJ2-2
CDR3nt: TGTGCCAGCAGCTCTAGGACCGCAGGGGACACCGGGGAGCTGTTTTTT
CDR3aa: CASSSRTAGDTGELFF

len: 14
v_gene: TRBV7-3
abundance: -
d_gene: -
j_gene: TRBJ2-2
CDR3nt: TGTGCCAGCAGCAAGGGACACCTCACCGGGGAGCTGTTTTTT
CDR3aa: CASSKGHLTGELFF

len: 16
v_gene: TRBV9
abundance: -
d_gene: -
j_gene: TRBJ2-1
CDR3nt: TGTGCCAGCAGCGTAGGGAATGTAGGGTCCTACAATGAGCAGTTCTTC
CDR3aa: CASSVGNVGSYNEQFF

len: 13
v_gene: TRBV6-1
abundance: -
d_gene: -
j_gene: TRBJ1-3
CDR3nt: TGTGCCGGATCCGTCCGAGTTGGAAACACCATATATTTT
CDR3aa: CAGSVRVGNTIYF

len: 14
v_gene: TRBV19
abundance: once
d_gene: -
j_gene: TRBJ1-6
CDR3nt: TGTGCCAGCGGTCCAGGGGCGGGAAATTCACCCCTCCACTTT
CDR3aa: CASGPGAGNSPLHF

len: 13
v_gene: TRBV29-1
abundance: -
d_gene: TRBD1
j_gene: TRBJ2-4
CDR3nt: TGCAGCGTTAAGACAGGGGGGGCGTACATTCAGTACTTC
CDR3aa: CSVKTGGAYIQYF